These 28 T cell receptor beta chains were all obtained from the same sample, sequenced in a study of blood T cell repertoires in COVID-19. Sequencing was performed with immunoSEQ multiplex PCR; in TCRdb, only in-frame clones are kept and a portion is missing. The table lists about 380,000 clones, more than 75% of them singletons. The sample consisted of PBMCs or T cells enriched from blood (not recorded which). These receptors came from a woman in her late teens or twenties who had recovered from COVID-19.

The DNA for the CDR3 is TGTGCCCCCGTCCCGAGCAGGTGGGACACTGAAGCTTTCTTT. This gives the protein CAPVPSRWDTEAFF. This chain uses TRBV10-3 with TRBJ1-1; D remains unclear. In germline, CDR1 is ENHRY, CDR2 SYGVKD. The V end lost 11 bases, the J end lost 3 bases, and 19 bases lay between the germline ends. The CDR3 has 14 residues.

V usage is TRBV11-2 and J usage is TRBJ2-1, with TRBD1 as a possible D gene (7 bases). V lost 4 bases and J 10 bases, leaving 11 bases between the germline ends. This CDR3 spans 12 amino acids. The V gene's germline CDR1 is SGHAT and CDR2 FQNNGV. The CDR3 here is CASSSQGGEQFF. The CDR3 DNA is TGTGCCAGCAGCTCCCAGGGGGGCGAGCAGTTCTTC. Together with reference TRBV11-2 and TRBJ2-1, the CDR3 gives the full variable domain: EAGVAQSPRYKIIEKRQSVAFWCNPISGHATLYWYQQILGQGPKLLIQFQNNGVVDDSQLPKDRFSAERLKGVDSTLKIQPAKLEDSAVYLCASSSQGGEQFFGPGTRLTVL.

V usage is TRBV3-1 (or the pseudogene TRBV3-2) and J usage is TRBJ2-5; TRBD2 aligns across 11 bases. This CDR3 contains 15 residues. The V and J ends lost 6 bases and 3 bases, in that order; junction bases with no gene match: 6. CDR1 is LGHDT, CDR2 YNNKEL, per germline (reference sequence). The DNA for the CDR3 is TGTGCCAGCAGGAACGAGACTAGCGGGAAAGAGACCCAGTACTTC. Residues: CASRNETSGKETQYF.

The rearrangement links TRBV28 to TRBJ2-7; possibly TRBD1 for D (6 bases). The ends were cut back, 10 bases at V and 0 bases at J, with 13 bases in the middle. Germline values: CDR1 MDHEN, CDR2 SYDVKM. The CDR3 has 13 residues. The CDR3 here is CATRQASSYEQYF. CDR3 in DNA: TGTGCCACCCGACAGGCGAGCTCCTACGAGCAGTACTTC.

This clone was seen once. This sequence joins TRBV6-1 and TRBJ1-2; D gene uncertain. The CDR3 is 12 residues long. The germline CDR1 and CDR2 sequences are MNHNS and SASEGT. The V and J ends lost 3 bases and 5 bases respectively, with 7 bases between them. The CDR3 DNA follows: TGTGCCAGCAGTGATCGAGGGTATGGCTACACCTTC. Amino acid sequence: CASSDRGYGYTF.

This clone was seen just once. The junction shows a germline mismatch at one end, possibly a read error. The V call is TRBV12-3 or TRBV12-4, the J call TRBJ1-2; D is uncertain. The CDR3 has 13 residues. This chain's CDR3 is CTSSALANYGYTF. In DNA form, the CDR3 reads TGTACCAGCAGCGCGTTAGCTAACTATGGCTACACCTTC.

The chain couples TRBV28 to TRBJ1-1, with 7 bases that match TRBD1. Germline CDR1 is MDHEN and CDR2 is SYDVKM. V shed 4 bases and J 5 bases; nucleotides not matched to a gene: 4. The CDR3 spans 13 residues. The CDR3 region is CASSSAGGTEAFF. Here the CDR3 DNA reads TGTGCCAGCAGTTCCGCAGGGGGAACTGAAGCTTTCTTT.

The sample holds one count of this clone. Here the CDR3 DNA reads TGTGCCAGCAGTGAAGCGCTTCGAGACAGGGGGGAAGCTTTCTTT. Amino acids: CASSEALRDRGEAFF. The chain recombines TRBV2 with TRBJ1-1, with 9 bases aligning to TRBD1. Germline lookup yields CDR1 SNHLY and CDR2 FYNNEI. V lost 0 bases to trimming and J lost 8 bases; unmatched junction nucleotides: 7. The CDR3 covers 15 residues. Variable domain in full (rest from reference TRBV2 and TRBJ1-1): EPEVTQTPSHQVTQMGQEVILRCVPISNHLYFYWYRQILGQKVEFLVSFYNNEISEKSEIFDDQFSVERPDGSNFTLKIRSTKLEDSAMYFCASSEALRDRGEAFFGQGTRLTVV.

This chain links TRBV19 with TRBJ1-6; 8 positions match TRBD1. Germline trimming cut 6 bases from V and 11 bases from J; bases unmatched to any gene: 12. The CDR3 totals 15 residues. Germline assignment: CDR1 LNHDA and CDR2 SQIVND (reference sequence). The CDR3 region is CASSESGGSKAPLHF. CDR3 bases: TGTGCCAGTAGCGAATCAGGGGGCAGTAAAGCACCCCTCCACTTT.

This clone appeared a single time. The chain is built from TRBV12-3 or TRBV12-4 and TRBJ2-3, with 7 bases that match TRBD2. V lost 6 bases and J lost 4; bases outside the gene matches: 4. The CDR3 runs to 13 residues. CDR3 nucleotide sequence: TGTGCCAGCAGGTGGGGGGGGGCAGATACGCAGTATTTT. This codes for CASRWGGADTQYF.

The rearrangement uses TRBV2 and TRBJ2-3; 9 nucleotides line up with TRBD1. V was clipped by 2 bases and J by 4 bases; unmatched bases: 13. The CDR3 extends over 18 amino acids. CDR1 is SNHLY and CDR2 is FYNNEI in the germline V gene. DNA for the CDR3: TGTGCCAGCAGTGAAAGGACTGGACAGGGGATCGTCGCAGATACGCAGTATTTT. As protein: CASSERTGQGIVADTQYF. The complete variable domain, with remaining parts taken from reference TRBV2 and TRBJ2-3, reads EPEVTQTPSHQVTQMGQEVILRCVPISNHLYFYWYRQILGQKVEFLVSFYNNEISEKSEIFDDQFSVERPDGSNFTLKIRSTKLEDSAMYFCASSERTGQGIVADTQYFGPGTRLTVL.

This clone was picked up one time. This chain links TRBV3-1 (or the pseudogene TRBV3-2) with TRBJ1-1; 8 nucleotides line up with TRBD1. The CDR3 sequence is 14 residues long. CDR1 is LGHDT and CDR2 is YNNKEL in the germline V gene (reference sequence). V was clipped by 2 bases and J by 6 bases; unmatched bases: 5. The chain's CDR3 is CASSQQDRGPEAFF. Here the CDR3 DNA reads TGTGCCAGCAGCCAACAAGACAGGGGACCTGAAGCTTTCTTT.

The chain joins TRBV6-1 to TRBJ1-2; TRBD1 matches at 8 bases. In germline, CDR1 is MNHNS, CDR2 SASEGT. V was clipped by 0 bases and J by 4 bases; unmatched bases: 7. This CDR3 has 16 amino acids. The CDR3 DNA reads TGTGCCAGCAGTGAAGCTTCGGACAGGGACGCCTATGGCTACACCTTC. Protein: CASSEASDRDAYGYTF.

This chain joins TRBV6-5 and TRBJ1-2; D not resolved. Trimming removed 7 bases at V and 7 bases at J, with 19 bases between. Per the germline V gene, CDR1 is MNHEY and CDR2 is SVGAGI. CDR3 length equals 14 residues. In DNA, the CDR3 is TGTGCCAGCAAGGTCATGTCAGGCTCCCGTGGCTACACCTTC. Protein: CASKVMSGSRGYTF.

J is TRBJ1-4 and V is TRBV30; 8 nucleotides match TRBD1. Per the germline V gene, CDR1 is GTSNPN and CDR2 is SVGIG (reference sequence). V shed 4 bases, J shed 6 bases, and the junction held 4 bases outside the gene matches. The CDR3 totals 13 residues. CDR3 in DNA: TGTGCCTGGATTGGCAGGGGGCATGAAAAACTGTTTTTT. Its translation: CAWIGRGHEKLFF.

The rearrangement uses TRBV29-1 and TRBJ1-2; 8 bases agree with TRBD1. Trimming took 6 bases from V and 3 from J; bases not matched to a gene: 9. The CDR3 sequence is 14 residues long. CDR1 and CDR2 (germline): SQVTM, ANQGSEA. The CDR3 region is CSVGQGGGYYGYTF. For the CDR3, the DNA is TGCAGCGTCGGACAGGGTGGGGGGTACTATGGCTACACCTTC.

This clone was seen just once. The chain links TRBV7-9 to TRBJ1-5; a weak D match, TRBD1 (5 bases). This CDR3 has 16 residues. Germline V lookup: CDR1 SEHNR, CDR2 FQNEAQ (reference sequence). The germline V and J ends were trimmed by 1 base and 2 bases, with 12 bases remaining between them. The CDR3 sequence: CASSLGFRDCNQPQHF. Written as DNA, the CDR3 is TGTGCCAGCAGCTTAGGTTTTAGGGACTGCAATCAGCCCCAGCATTTT.

The CDR3 spells CASSEGLADYNEQFF. CDR3 in DNA: TGTGCCAGCAGTGAAGGGCTAGCGGACTACAATGAGCAGTTCTTC. J is TRBJ2-1 and V is TRBV2, with 7 nucleotides matching TRBD2. Germline lookup yields CDR1 SNHLY and CDR2 FYNNEI. The CDR3 consists of 15 residues. Germline trimming cut 1 base from V and 3 bases from J; bases unmatched to any gene: 3.

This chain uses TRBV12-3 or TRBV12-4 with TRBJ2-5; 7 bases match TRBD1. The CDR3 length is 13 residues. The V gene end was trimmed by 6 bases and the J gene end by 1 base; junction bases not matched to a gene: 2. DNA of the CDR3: TGTGCCAGCAGGGGGACAGTCCAAGAGACCCAGTACTTC. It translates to CASRGTVQETQYF.

CDR3 sequence: CASSQAGQTNTEAFF. CDR3 DNA sequence: TGTGCCAGCAGCCAAGCGGGACAGACGAACACTGAAGCTTTCTTT. This rearrangement joins TRBV4-2 to TRBJ1-1, with 7 bases that match TRBD1. The length of the CDR3 is 15 residues. V trimming: 1 base; J trimming: 1 base; junction bases outside the gene matches: 3. The germline gives CDR1 LGHNA, CDR2 YNFKEQ.

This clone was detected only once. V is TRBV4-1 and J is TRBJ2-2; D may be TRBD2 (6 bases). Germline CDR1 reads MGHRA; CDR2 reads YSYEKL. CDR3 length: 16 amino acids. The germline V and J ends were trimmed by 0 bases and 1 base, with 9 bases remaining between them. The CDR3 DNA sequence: TGCGCCAGCAGCCAAGAAGGCGGGGAGAACACCGGGGAGCTGTTTTTT. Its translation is CASSQEGGENTGELFF.

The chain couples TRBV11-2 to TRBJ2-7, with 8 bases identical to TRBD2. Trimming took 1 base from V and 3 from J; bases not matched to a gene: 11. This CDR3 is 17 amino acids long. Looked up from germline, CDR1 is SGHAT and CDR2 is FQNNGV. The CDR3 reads CASSLVVAGPKIYEQYF. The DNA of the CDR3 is TGTGCCAGCAGCTTAGTAGTAGCGGGGCCTAAAATCTACGAGCAGTACTTC.

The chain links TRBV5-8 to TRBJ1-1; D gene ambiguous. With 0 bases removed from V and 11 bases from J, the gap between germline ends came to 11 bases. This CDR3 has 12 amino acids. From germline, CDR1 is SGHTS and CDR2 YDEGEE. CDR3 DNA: TGTGCCAGCAGCTTGGATGACGTCGGGGCTTTCTTT. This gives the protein CASSLDDVGAFF.

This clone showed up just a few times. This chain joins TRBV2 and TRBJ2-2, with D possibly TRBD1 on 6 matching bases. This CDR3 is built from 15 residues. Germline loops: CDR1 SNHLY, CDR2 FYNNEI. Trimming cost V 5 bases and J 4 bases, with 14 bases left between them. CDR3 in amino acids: CASSTGTLSTGELFF. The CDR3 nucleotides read TGTGCCAGCAGTACCGGGACACTAAGCACCGGGGAGCTGTTTTTT.

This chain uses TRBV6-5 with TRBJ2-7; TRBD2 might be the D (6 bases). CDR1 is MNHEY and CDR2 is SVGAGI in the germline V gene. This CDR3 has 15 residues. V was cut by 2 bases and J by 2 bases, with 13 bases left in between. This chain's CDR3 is CASSYGLATTYEQYF. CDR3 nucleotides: TGTGCCAGCAGTTACGGGCTAGCGACGACCTACGAGCAGTACTTC.

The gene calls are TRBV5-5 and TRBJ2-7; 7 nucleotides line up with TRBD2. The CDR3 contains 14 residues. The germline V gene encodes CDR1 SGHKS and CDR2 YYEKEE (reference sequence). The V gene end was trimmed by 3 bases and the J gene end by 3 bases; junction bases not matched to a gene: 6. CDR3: CASSSSSGHYEQYF. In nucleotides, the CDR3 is TGTGCCAGCAGCTCTTCTAGCGGACACTACGAGCAGTACTTC.

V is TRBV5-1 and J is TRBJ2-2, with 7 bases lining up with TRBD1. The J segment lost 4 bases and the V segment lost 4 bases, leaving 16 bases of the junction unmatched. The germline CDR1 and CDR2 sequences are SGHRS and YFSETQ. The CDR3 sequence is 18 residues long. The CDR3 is CASSRNQRQGGSTGELFF. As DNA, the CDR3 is TGCGCCAGCAGCCGGAACCAAAGACAGGGCGGGTCCACCGGGGAGCTGTTTTTT.

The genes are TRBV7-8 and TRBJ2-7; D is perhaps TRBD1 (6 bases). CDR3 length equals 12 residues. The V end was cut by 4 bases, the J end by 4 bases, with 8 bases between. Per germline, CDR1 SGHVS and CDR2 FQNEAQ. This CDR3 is CASSSQGYEQYF. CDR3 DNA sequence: TGTGCCAGCAGCTCCCAGGGGTACGAGCAGTACTTC. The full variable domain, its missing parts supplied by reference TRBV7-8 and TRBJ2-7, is GAGVSQSPRYKVAKRGQDVALRCDPISGHVSLFWYQQALGQGPEFLTYFQNEAQLDKSGLPSDRFFAERPEGSVSTLKIQRTQQEDSAVYLCASSSQGYEQYFGPGTRLTVT.